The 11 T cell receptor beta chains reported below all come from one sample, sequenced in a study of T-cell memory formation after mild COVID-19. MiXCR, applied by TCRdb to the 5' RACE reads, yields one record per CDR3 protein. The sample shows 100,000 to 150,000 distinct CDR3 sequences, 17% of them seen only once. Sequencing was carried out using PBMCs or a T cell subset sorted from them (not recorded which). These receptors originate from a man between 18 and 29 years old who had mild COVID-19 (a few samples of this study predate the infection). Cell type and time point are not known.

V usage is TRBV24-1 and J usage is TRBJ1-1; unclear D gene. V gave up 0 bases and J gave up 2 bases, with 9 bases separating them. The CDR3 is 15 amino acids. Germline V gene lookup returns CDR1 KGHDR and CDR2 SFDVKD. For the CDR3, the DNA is TGTGCCACCAGTGATTTGGGGCCGGTAAACACTGAAGCTTTCTTT. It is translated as CATSDLGPVNTEAFF.

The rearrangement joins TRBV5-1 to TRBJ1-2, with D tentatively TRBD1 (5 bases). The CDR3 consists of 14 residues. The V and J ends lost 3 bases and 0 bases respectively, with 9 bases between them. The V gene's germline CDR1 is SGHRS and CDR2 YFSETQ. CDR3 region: CASSSRGPNYGYTF. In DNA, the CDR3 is TGCGCCAGCAGCTCCCGGGGCCCTAACTATGGCTACACCTTC. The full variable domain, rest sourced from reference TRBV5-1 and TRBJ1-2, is KAGVTQTPRYLIKTRGQQVTLSCSPISGHRSVSWYQQTPGQGLQFLFEYFSETQRNKGNFPGRFSGRQFSNSRSEMNVSTLELGDSALYLCASSSRGPNYGYTFGSGTRLTVV.

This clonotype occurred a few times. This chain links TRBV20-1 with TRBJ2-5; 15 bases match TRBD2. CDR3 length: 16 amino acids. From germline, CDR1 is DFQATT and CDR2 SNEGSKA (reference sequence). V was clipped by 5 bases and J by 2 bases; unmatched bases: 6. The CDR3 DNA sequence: TGCAGTGCTTCCGGGACTAGCGGGGGGACACAAGAGACCCAGTACTTC. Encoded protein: CSASGTSGGTQETQYF.

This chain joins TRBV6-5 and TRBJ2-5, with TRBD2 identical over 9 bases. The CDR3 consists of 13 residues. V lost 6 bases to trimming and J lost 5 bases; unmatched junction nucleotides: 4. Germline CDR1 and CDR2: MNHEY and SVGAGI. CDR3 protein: CASRLAGVETQYF. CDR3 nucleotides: TGTGCCAGCAGATTAGCGGGGGTGGAGACCCAGTACTTC.

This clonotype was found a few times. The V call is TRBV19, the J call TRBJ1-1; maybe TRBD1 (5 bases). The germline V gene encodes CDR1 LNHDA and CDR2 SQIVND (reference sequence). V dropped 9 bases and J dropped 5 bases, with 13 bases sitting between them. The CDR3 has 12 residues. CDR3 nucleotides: TGTGCCAGCCGCAGGGCGAAGACTGAAGCTTTCTTT. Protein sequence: CASRRAKTEAFF.

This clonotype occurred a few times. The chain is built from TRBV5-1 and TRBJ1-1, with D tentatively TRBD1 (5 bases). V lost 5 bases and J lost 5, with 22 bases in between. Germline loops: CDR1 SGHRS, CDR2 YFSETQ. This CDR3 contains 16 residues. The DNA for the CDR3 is TGCGCCAGCAGTCGCGACCCAACCGGGGCGCGGACTGAAGCTTTCTTT. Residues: CASSRDPTGARTEAFF.

DNA of the CDR3: TGTGCCAGCATACTTACAGGGAACTACGAGCAGTACTTC. Protein: CASILTGNYEQYF. The rearrangement uses TRBV5-6 and TRBJ2-7; a weak D match, TRBD1 (6 bases). V shed 6 bases and J shed 3 bases, with 13 bases lying between them. CDR1 is SGHDT and CDR2 is YYEEEE in the germline V gene. The CDR3 is made up of 13 amino acids.

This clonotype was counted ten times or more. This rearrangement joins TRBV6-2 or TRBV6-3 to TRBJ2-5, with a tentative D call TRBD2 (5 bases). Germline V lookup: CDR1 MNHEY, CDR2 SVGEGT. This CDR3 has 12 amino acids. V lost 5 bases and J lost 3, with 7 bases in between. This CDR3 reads CASSAGEETQYF. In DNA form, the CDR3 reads TGTGCCAGCAGTGCGGGTGAAGAGACCCAGTACTTC.

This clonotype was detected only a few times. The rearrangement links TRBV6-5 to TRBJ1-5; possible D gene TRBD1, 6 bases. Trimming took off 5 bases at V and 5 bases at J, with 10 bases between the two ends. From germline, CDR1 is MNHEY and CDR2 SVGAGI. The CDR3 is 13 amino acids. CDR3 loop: CASSKDRYQPQHF. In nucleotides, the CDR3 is TGTGCCAGCAGTAAAGACAGGTATCAGCCCCAGCATTTT.

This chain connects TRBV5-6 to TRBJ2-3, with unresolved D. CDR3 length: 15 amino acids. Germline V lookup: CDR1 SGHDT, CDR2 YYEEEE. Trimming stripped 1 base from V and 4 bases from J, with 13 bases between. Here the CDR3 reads CASSLYGVSPDTQYF. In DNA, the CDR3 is TGTGCCAGCAGCTTGTATGGTGTCTCGCCAGATACGCAGTATTTT.

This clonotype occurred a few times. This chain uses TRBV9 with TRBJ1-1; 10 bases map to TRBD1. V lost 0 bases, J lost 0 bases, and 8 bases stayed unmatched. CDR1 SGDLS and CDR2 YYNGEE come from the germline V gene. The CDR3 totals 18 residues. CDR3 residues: CASSVAGSGTGVNTEAFF. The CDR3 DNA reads TGTGCCAGCAGCGTAGCTGGAAGCGGGACAGGGGTGAACACTGAAGCTTTCTTT. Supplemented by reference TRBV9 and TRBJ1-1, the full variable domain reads DSGVTQTPKHLITATGQRVTLRCSPRSGDLSVYWYQQSLDQGLQFLIQYYNGEERAKGNILERFSAQQFPDLHSELNLSSLELGDSALYFCASSVAGSGTGVNTEAFFGQGTRLTVV.